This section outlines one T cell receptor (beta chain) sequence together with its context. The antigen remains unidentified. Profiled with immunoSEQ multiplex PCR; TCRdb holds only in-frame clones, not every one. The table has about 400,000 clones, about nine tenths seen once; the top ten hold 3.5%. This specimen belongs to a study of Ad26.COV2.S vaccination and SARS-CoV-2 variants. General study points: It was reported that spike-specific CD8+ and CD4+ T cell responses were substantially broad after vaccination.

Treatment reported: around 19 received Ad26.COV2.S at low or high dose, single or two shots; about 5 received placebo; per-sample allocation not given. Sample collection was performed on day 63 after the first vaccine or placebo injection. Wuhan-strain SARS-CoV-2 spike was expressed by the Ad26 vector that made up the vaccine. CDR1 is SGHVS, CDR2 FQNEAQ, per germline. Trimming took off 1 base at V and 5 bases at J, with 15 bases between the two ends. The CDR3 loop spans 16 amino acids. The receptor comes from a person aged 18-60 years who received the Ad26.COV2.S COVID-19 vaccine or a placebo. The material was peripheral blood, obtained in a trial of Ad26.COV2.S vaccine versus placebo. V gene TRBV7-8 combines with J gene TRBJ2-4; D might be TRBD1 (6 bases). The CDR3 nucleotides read TGTGCCAGCAGCTTAGGCATCTGGACAGTTGAAAACATTCAGTACTTC. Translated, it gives CASSLGIWTVENIQYF. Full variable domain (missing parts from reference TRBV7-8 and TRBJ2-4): GAGVSQSPRYKVAKRGQDVALRCDPISGHVSLFWYQQALGQGPEFLTYFQNEAQLDKSGLPSDRFFAERPEGSVSTLKIQRTQQEDSAVYLCASSLGIWTVENIQYFGAGTRLSVL.